Listed here are 24 T cell receptor beta chains from one sample, sequenced in a study of blood T cell repertoires in COVID-19. Measured with immunoSEQ multiplex PCR; TCRdb has only the in-frame clones, and not every one. The data contain 120,000 to 150,000 clones, roughly nine tenths of them singletons. The specimen sequenced was peripheral blood. These receptors were collected from a woman aged 55-70 years with active COVID-19.

The J gene is TRBJ2-5, the V gene TRBV7-3, with TRBD2 identical over 8 bases. Germline V gene lookup returns CDR1 SGHTA and CDR2 FQGTGA. The ends lost 6 bases at V and 5 bases at J; junction bases unmatched: 8. This CDR3 has 14 residues. The CDR3 loop reads CASSRSGRSETQYF. The CDR3 DNA reads TGTGCCAGCAGTCGCAGCGGGAGATCGGAGACCCAGTACTTC.

J is TRBJ1-2 and V is TRBV6-6; 7 positions agree with TRBD1. This CDR3 is built from 14 residues. Germline lookup yields CDR1 MNHNY and CDR2 SVGAGI (reference sequence). V dropped 2 bases and J dropped 7; count of bases not matched to a gene: 7. The CDR3 spells CASSYVGQVGGYTF. The DNA for the CDR3 is TGTGCCAGCAGTTACGTCGGACAGGTCGGTGGCTACACCTTC.

The chain is built from TRBV28 and TRBJ2-3, with 7 bases identical to TRBD1. Looked up from germline, CDR1 is MDHEN and CDR2 is SYDVKM. Germline trimming cut 5 bases from V and 0 bases from J; bases unmatched to any gene: 5. The CDR3 totals 15 residues. The CDR3 DNA reads as TGTGCCAGCAGTCGTGGGACAGACAGCACAGATACGCAGTATTTT. This sequence encodes CASSRGTDSTDTQYF.

This clone has only a few counts. V gene TRBV6-2 or TRBV6-3 combines with J gene TRBJ1-1; 7 bases line up with TRBD1. This CDR3 spans 12 amino acids. J gave up 6 bases and V 5 bases, and 3 bases lay outside the gene matches. Germline CDR1 MNHEY, CDR2 SVGEGT. CDR3 in amino acids: CASSPGGPEAFF. CDR3 DNA sequence: TGTGCCAGCAGTCCAGGGGGACCTGAAGCTTTCTTT.

V and J are TRBV7-8 and TRBJ1-6, with TRBD1 identical over 7 bases. CDR3 length: 16 residues. Germline CDR1 is SGHVS and CDR2 is FQNEAQ. V gave up 7 bases and J gave up 1 base; unmatched junction bases: 7. CDR3 region: CASTRQGPSYNSPLHF. CDR3 nucleotide sequence: TGTGCCAGCACCAGACAGGGTCCGTCCTATAATTCACCCCTCCACTTT.

This clone was recorded only once. J is TRBJ1-1 and V is TRBV28; unclear D gene. Germline V gene lookup returns CDR1 MDHEN and CDR2 SYDVKM. V was clipped by 6 bases and J by 11 bases, with 19 bases between them. The CDR3 spans 13 residues. The CDR3 bases are TGTGCCAGCAGGCGCGGACTGGCCGTAATGGCTTTCTTT. This codes for CASRRGLAVMAFF. Full variable domain (rest looked up from reference TRBV28 and TRBJ1-1): DVKVTQSSRYLVKRTGEKVFLECVQDMDHENMFWYRQDPGLGLRLIYFSYDVKMKEKGDIPEGYSVSREKKERFSLILESASTNQTSMYLCASRRGLAVMAFFGQGTRLTVV.

The J gene is TRBJ1-4, the V gene TRBV10-3; TRBD1 agrees at 7 bases. Germline CDR1 and CDR2: ENHRY and SYGVKD. The CDR3 contains 13 residues. V shed 4 bases and J 7 bases; nucleotides not matched to a gene: 3. CDR3 region: CAISGTGTEKLFF. The CDR3 coding sequence is TGTGCCATCAGTGGGACAGGTACTGAAAAACTGTTTTTT.

This sequence joins TRBV19 and TRBJ1-3; D gene ambiguous. CDR1 is LNHDA and CDR2 is SQIVND in the germline V gene (reference sequence). V was cut by 5 bases and J by 4 bases, with 9 bases left in between. The CDR3 length is 13 residues. CDR3 DNA sequence: TGTGCCAGTAGTGTCGGGATCGGAAACACCATATATTTT. Translated, it gives CASSVGIGNTIYF.

This clone has a single count. The V gene is TRBV15, the J gene TRBJ2-3; D is uncertain. CDR3 size: 12 residues. In germline, CDR1 is LNHNV, CDR2 YYDKDF (reference sequence). Trimming removed 5 bases from V and 2 bases from J, with 5 bases in between. The CDR3 DNA follows: TGTGCCACCAGCCCCGTCACAGATACGCAGTATTTT. As protein: CATSPVTDTQYF.

This chain connects TRBV6-2 or TRBV6-3 to TRBJ2-7; tentative D call: TRBD2 (6 bases). The CDR3 length is 15 residues. The germline V and J ends were trimmed by 2 bases and 1 base, with 12 bases remaining between them. Germline loops: CDR1 MNHEY, CDR2 SVGEGT. In DNA, the CDR3 is TGTGCCAGCAGTTACGATGGGGGGAGTTCCTACGAGCAGTACTTC. Translation: CASSYDGGSSYEQYF.

The rearrangement links TRBV7-6 to TRBJ2-1; 9 positions agree with TRBD2. CDR1 SGHVS and CDR2 FNYEAQ come from the germline V gene. This CDR3 comprises 15 residues. The junction had 4 bases not matched to a gene; V was cut back by 2 bases and J by 5 bases. CDR3 protein: CASSLSSGRNNEQFF. The CDR3 bases are TGTGCCAGCAGCTTATCCAGCGGGAGGAACAATGAGCAGTTCTTC. Full variable domain (remainder filled in from reference TRBV7-6 and TRBJ2-1): GAGVSQSPRYKVTKRGQDVALRCDPISGHVSLYWYRQALGQGPEFLTYFNYEAQQDKSGLPNDRFSAERPEGSISTLTIQRTEQRDSAMYRCASSLSSGRNNEQFFGPGTRLTVL.

This clone was observed once. The rearrangement joins TRBV21-1 to TRBJ2-3; no check of the table's D call, TRBD1, against the DNA was made. TRBV21-1 is designated a pseudogene. The CDR3 runs to 19 residues. Written as DNA, the CDR3 is TGTGCCAGCAGCATAACCCGGGACAGGGGGAGGAAGGACACAGATACGCAGTATTTT. Translated, it gives CASSITRDRGRKDTDTQYF.

This rearrangement joins TRBV5-4 to TRBJ1-1; D uncertain. The CDR3 totals 14 residues. The V end lost 0 bases, the J end lost 1 base, and 7 bases lay between the germline ends. Looked up from germline, CDR1 is SGHNT and CDR2 is YYREEE (reference sequence). The CDR3 DNA follows: TGTGCCAGCAGCTTGGTGTCCGGGAACACTGAAGCTTTCTTT. Amino acid sequence: CASSLVSGNTEAFF. The variable domain in full, with the rest retrieved from reference TRBV5-4 and TRBJ1-1, is ETGVTQSPTHLIKTRGQQVTLRCSSQSGHNTVSWYQQALGQGPQFIFQYYREEENGRGNFPPRFSGLQFPNYSSELNVNALELDDSALYLCASSLVSGNTEAFFGQGTRLTVV.

The CDR3 nucleotides read TGTGCCAGCAGCTTATGGGGGCCCACCTACGAGCAGTACTTC. Protein product: CASSLWGPTYEQYF. The rearrangement joins TRBV5-6 to TRBJ2-7; the D gene is possibly TRBD1 (6 bases). Germline V gives CDR1 SGHDT, CDR2 YYEEEE. V was cut by 2 bases and J by 2 bases, with 11 bases left in between. CDR3 size: 14 residues.

The chain joins TRBV10-3 to TRBJ2-1; no clear D gene. The CDR3 covers 14 residues. Trimming removed 4 bases at V and 10 bases at J, with 17 bases between. The germline V gene has CDR1 ENHRY and CDR2 SYGVKD. CDR3 nucleotide sequence: TGTGCCATCAGTGTTGGTACAGTCCTGGGCGAGCAGTTCTTC. It specifies CAISVGTVLGEQFF.

The sample holds a few counts of this clone. The chain couples TRBV29-1 to TRBJ1-5; 9 nucleotides align to TRBD1. This CDR3 has 14 amino acids. Germline CDR1 reads SQVTM; CDR2 reads ANQGSEA. V dropped 4 bases and J dropped 2; count of bases not matched to a gene: 3. The CDR3 region has the DNA TGCAGCGTTGTACAGGGGGCCGGCAATCAGCCCCAGCATTTT. It translates to CSVVQGAGNQPQHF.

This sequence joins TRBV28 and TRBJ2-5; TRBD2 aligns across 7 bases. From germline, CDR1 is MDHEN and CDR2 SYDVKM. The length of the CDR3 is 14 residues. The junction had 8 bases not matched to a gene; V was cut back by 5 bases and J by 5 bases. The CDR3 nucleotides read TGTGCCAGCAGTACTGACGGGGGGTTGGAGACCCAGTACTTC. Translation gives CASSTDGGLETQYF.

CDR3 in DNA: TGTGCCAGCAGCTCCCCGGACAGGGCTGTTGTATATTTT. It is translated as CASSSPDRAVVYF. V is TRBV7-3 and J is TRBJ1-3; 8 bases map to TRBD1. V shed 4 bases and J 14 bases; nucleotides not matched to a gene: 10. CDR3 length equals 13 residues. Per germline, CDR1 SGHTA and CDR2 FQGTGA.

The gene calls are TRBV7-2 and TRBJ2-1; D is unresolved. Germline V lookup: CDR1 SGHTA, CDR2 FQGNSA. The ends were cut back, 2 bases at V and 6 bases at J, with 11 bases in the middle. The CDR3 consists of 14 residues. The CDR3 is CASSLRIATNEQFF. CDR3 in DNA: TGTGCCAGCAGCTTAAGAATAGCAACCAATGAGCAGTTCTTC.

The chain uses TRBV2 and TRBJ1-2, with TRBD1 identical over 8 bases. Trimming at V came to 3 bases and at J to 7 bases, leaving 4 bases not matched to a gene. Germline V CDR1 and CDR2: SNHLY, FYNNEI. CDR3 length: 13 residues. The CDR3 spells CASSDDQGAGYTF. The CDR3 bases are TGTGCCAGCAGTGATGATCAGGGGGCTGGCTACACCTTC.

The gene calls are TRBV5-6 and TRBJ2-3; D possibly corresponds to TRBD1 (6 bases). The CDR3 is 17 amino acids. V lost 1 base and J lost 4, with 19 bases in between. CDR1 is SGHDT, CDR2 YYEEEE, per germline. The CDR3 sequence: CASSLFRDTRESDTQYF. The CDR3 DNA reads TGTGCCAGCAGCTTGTTCCGGGACACTCGAGAGTCAGATACGCAGTATTTT.

The CDR3 loop is CSVGAIRQLKNTEAFF. Here the CDR3 DNA reads TGCAGCGTTGGGGCCATTAGACAGCTAAAAAACACTGAAGCTTTCTTT. The V call is TRBV29-1, the J call TRBJ1-1; a weak D match, TRBD1 (5 bases). Germline V gives CDR1 SQVTM, CDR2 ANQGSEA. The CDR3 is 16 residues long. Trimming took off 4 bases at V and 2 bases at J, with 20 bases between the two ends.

This clone was found a few times. Other DNA sequences in the same sample also yield this CDR3. The chain combines TRBV15 with TRBJ1-1; possible D gene TRBD1, 5 bases. Germline CDR1 is LNHNV and CDR2 is YYDKDF (reference sequence). The CDR3 is 14 amino acids. Deletions cut 0 bases from V and 2 bases from J, with 7 bases between. The CDR3 region is CATSRETANTEAFF. The CDR3 coding sequence is TGTGCCACCAGCAGAGAGACAGCAAACACTGAAGCTTTCTTT.

This clone was recorded only once. J is TRBJ2-7 and V is TRBV20-1; TRBD1 agrees at 7 bases. After removal of 3 bases from V and 3 bases from J, the junction contained 5 bases not matched to a gene. CDR3 length: 13 amino acids. Germline V gene data show CDR1 as DFQATT and CDR2 as SNEGSKA (reference sequence). The CDR3 coding sequence is TGCAGTGCTAGTGCAGGGGGAGACTACGAGCAGTACTTC. This gives the protein CSASAGGDYEQYF.